These 10 T cell receptor beta chains originate from one sample sequenced in a study of OX40 agonist ivuxolimab in advanced cancers. Profiling relied on immunoSEQ multiplex PCR, and the TCRdb table lists in-frame clones only, not all of them. The sample yields around 19,000 clones, more than 60% seen once. Source: CD4+ or CD8+ T cells sorted from blood, taken in a trial of the OX40 agonist ivuxolimab. The receptors shown here come from an adult with an advanced solid tumor such as melanoma, head and neck, liver or kidney cancer.

In nucleotides, the CDR3 is TGTGCCAGTAGTATAGGGGGGACAGGTGTCTCCTACGAGCAGTACTTC. Protein: CASSIGGTGVSYEQYF. The chain employs TRBV19 and TRBJ2-7; 8 bases agree with TRBD1. V was clipped by 1 base and J by 0 bases; unmatched bases: 5. Germline V lookup: CDR1 LNHDA, CDR2 SQIVND (reference sequence). The CDR3 runs to 16 residues.

The rearrangement uses TRBV5-8 and TRBJ1-4; D not certain. The V end lost 4 bases, the J end lost 5 bases, and 12 bases lay between the germline ends. CDR3 length: 14 amino acids. From germline, CDR1 is SGHTS and CDR2 YDEGEE. CDR3 sequence (DNA): TGTGCCAGCAGCCCGGGTACGGGAAATGAAAAACTGTTTTTT. This translates into CASSPGTGNEKLFF.

As concerns this clone: The junction and the germline gene differ at one end; a read error may be behind it. V gene TRBV19 combines with J gene TRBJ2-1; D gene uncertain. Germline V lookup: CDR1 LNHDA, CDR2 SQIVND (reference sequence). The CDR3 runs to 15 residues. Here the CDR3 reads CASRIGPLALNEQFF. The CDR3 DNA reads TGTGCCAGTAGGATAGGACCCTTGGCATTAAATGAGCAGTTCTTC.

This clone was seen only once. The J gene is TRBJ2-1, the V gene TRBV7-8, with D tentatively TRBD2 (6 bases). The CDR3 has 13 amino acids. The V end lost 5 bases, the J end lost 4 bases, and 9 bases lay between the germline ends. In germline, CDR1 is SGHVS, CDR2 FQNEAQ. CDR3 sequence (DNA): TGTGCCAGCAGCCGGAGGGGTTACAATGAGCAGTTCTTC. Residues: CASSRRGYNEQFF.

The J gene is TRBJ1-4, the V gene TRBV2; D possibly corresponds to TRBD1 (6 bases). This CDR3 spans 14 amino acids. Trimming took 5 bases from V and 5 from J, leaving 12 bases between them. CDR1 is SNHLY, CDR2 FYNNEI, per germline. CDR3 loop: CASSQDSDNEKLFF. DNA of the CDR3: TGTGCCAGCAGTCAGGACAGTGACAATGAAAAACTGTTTTTT.

V is TRBV27 and J is TRBJ1-2; D not certain. With 6 bases removed from V and 1 base from J, the gap between germline ends came to 9 bases. This CDR3 is 13 amino acids long. Looked up from germline, CDR1 is MNHEY and CDR2 is SMNVEV (reference sequence). Here the CDR3 reads CASRGGLNYGYTF. Written as DNA, the CDR3 is TGTGCCAGCAGGGGAGGCCTTAACTATGGCTACACCTTC.

J is TRBJ2-7 and V is TRBV2; no clear D. Germline loops: CDR1 SNHLY, CDR2 FYNNEI. The CDR3 has 12 residues. The V and J ends lost 3 bases and 3 bases respectively, with 6 bases between them. The DNA of the CDR3 is TGTGCCAGCAGTGAGCTTAACTACGAGCAGTACTTC. This codes for CASSELNYEQYF.

The chain employs TRBV5-6 and TRBJ1-2; 7 bases map to TRBD1. V lost 0 bases and J lost 3; bases outside the gene matches: 2. The CDR3 extends over 14 amino acids. The germline V gene encodes CDR1 SGHDT and CDR2 YYEEEE. For the CDR3, the DNA is TGTGCCAGCAGCTTGGGACAGGGCTACTATGGCTACACCTTC. Translation: CASSLGQGYYGYTF.

Notes on this clone: A far larger clone is off by one base, so a read error is likely. The gene calls are TRBV5-4 and TRBJ2-5; the D gene could be TRBD1 or TRBD2 (5 bases each). The germline V and J ends were trimmed by 0 bases and 4 bases, with 19 bases remaining between them. The CDR3 has 17 residues. Germline lookup yields CDR1 SGHNT and CDR2 YYREEE (reference sequence). The CDR3 is CASSLGDEGLFGETQYF. The CDR3 DNA sequence: TGTGCCAGCAGCTTGGGCGATGAGGGGCTGTTCGGAGAGACCCAGTACTTC.

This chain links TRBV19 with TRBJ1-2, with 8 bases fitting TRBD1. This CDR3 has 12 amino acids. V dropped 8 bases and J dropped 7; count of bases not matched to a gene: 6. Germline CDR1 and CDR2: LNHDA and SQIVND (reference sequence). This CDR3 reads CASGDRGIGYTF. The CDR3 DNA reads as TGTGCCAGTGGTGACAGGGGTATTGGCTACACCTTC.